These T cell receptor beta chains were read from a single sample in a study of cytomegalovirus exposure and HLA in healthy donors. Here immunoSEQ multiplex PCR was the method, and the copy in TCRdb shows in-frame clones only, minus some. This table has over 150,000 clones, around 80% appearing once. Sequenced: PBMCs. These receptors originate from a woman aged 25 to 39 in good health and CMV-seropositive. Each CDR3 is given with its conserved first and last residue. The order of the fields is clone size, V gene, D gene, J gene, CDR3 DNA, CDR3 protein. A D gene is named only where the DNA matches it firmly. Not all rows give a size; the values are once, few, many and, for expanded clones, a class.

.	TRBV4-3	TRBD2	TRBJ2-1	TGCGCCAGCAGCCAAGAAACCAGCGGGGAAGACAATGAGCAGTTCTTC	CASSQETSGEDNEQFF
once	TRBV4-2	.	TRBJ2-4	TGTGCCAGCAGCCAAGATCTCGAGGGAGCCAAAAACATTCAGTACTTC	CASSQDLEGAKNIQYF
once	TRBV13	TRBD1	TRBJ1-4	TGTGCCAGCAGCACACGACAGGGCGCAACTAATGAAAAACTGTTTTTT	CASSTRQGATNEKLFF
.	TRBV2	TRBD1	TRBJ1-1	TGTGCCAGCAGTGCGGGGACAGGGGGCTTTAGCGCTGAAGCTTTCTTT	CASSAGTGGFSAEAFF
.	TRBV5-1	TRBD1	TRBJ1-1	TGCGCCAGCAGCTTTAAAACAGGGGGCACTGAAGCTTTCTTT	CASSFKTGGTEAFF
.	TRBV6-1	.	TRBJ1-2	TGTGCCAGCAGTGACTCGGGACAAGCTAACTATGGCTACACCTTC	CASSDSGQANYGYTF
once	TRBV19	TRBD1	TRBJ2-7	TGTGCCAGTAGTATAACAGGGGGAACGGGCGAGCAGTACTTC	CASSITGGTGEQYF
.	TRBV5-5	TRBD1	TRBJ2-3	TGTGCCAGCAGCTTGCTTGGACAGGGGCCAGATACGCAGTATTTT	CASSLLGQGPDTQYF
.	TRBV7-3	.	TRBJ2-7	TGTGCCAGCAGCTTAATACCGGACACCCTTCGAGAGCAGTACTTC	CASSLIPDTLREQYF
.	TRBV5-6	TRBD1	TRBJ1-4	TGTGCCAGCAGCGCCTCCGGGACAGGGAGGGAAAAACTGTTTTTT	CASSASGTGREKLFF
.	TRBV18	TRBD2	TRBJ2-1	TGTGCCAGCTCACCTCCCATGGGACTAGCGGGCAAACTTTCCTACAATGAGCAGTTCTTC	CASSPPMGLAGKLSYNEQFF
.	TRBV4-3	TRBD2	TRBJ2-1	TGCGCCAGCAGCCAAGTCGGGACTATCCCCTACAATGAGCAGTTCTTC	CASSQVGTIPYNEQFF
.	TRBV10-3	TRBD1	TRBJ1-3	TGTGCCATCGGCCCCTGGCAGGGGGCTTACTCTGGAAACACCATATATTTT	CAIGPWQGAYSGNTIYF
.	TRBV9	TRBD1	TRBJ1-2	TGTGCCAGCAGCGTAGTTCAGGGACAGGTCTATGGCTACACCTTC	CASSVVQGQVYGYTF
medium-sized	TRBV11-2	.	TRBJ2-1	TGTGCCAGCGGTAACGGGGGTTTCGAACTGGATGAGCAGTTCTTC	CASGNGGFELDEQFF
.	TRBV5-1	.	TRBJ1-2	TGCGCCAGCAGCTTGGCGGGCAGGGTGGATGGCTACACCTTC	CASSLAGRVDGYTF
.	TRBV2	TRBD2	TRBJ2-2	TGTGCCAGCGGGGGGCGGGGGGCGTCCGGGGAGCTGTTTTTT	CASGGRGASGELFF
.	TRBV27	TRBD1	TRBJ1-5	TGTGCCAGCAGTAAGGACAGGGCGCCGAATCAGCCCCAGCATTTT	CASSKDRAPNQPQHF
once	TRBV6-5	.	TRBJ2-3	TGTGCCAGCAGTTACTCACAGGTTAGCGATACGCAGTATTTT	CASSYSQVSDTQYF
.	TRBV27	.	TRBJ2-2	TGTGCCAGCAGTTCTCAGGCCCACATCACCGGGGAGCTGTTTTTT	CASSSQAHITGELFF
.	TRBV7-6	.	TRBJ2-5	TGTGCCAGCAGCTTAGGCTACAGGGAGACCCAGTACTTC	CASSLGYRETQYF
.	TRBV5-6	.	TRBJ1-1	TGTGCCAGCACCCATGACGGGGGCACTGAAGCTTTCTTT	CASTHDGGTEAFF
.	TRBV4-2	.	TRBJ1-2	TGTGCCAGCAGCCAAGCTCTCACTGGTGGCTACACCTTC	CASSQALTGGYTF
.	TRBV7-9	TRBD1	TRBJ1-1	TGTGCCAGCAGCCTGAAGGGACAGGCGAACACTGAAGCTTTCTTT	CASSLKGQANTEAFF
.	TRBV7-2	.	TRBJ2-1	TGTGCCAGCAGTCCCCCCCGGGGTGAGCAGTTCTTC	CASSPPRGEQFF
.	TRBV28	TRBD1	TRBJ1-5	TGTGCCAGCAGTTTATGGACAGGGGCCGCCCAGCCCCAGCATTTT	CASSLWTGAAQPQHF
.	TRBV6-5	.	TRBJ1-5	TGTGCCAGCAGTTCGGGACATCATAGCAATCAGCCCCAGCATTTT	CASSSGHHSNQPQHF
.	TRBV15	.	TRBJ1-3	TGTGCCACCAGCAGGGGCAGTGGTGAAGGAAACACCATATATTTT	CATSRGSGEGNTIYF
.	TRBV9	TRBD1	TRBJ1-1	TGTGCCAGCAGCGCTCAGGGGGCTAGCACTGAAGCTTTCTTT	CASSAQGASTEAFF
.	TRBV2	TRBD2	TRBJ2-3	TGTGCCAGCAGTGAATTAGCGGGGAGCACAGATACGCAGTATTTT	CASSELAGSTDTQYF
.	TRBV7-9	.	TRBJ2-3	TGTGCCGGAGGGGAACCCACAGATACGCAGTATTTT	CAGGEPTDTQYF
.	TRBV27	.	TRBJ2-5	TGTGCCAGCAGTCTATATCCGACTCCTCAAGAGACCCAGTACTTC	CASSLYPTPQETQYF
.	TRBV7-9	.	TRBJ2-3	TGTGCCAGCAGCCCTGGGCGAGGGTTAATAAGCACAGATACGCAGTATTTT	CASSPGRGLISTDTQYF
.	TRBV2	.	TRBJ1-6	TGTGCCAGCAGTCTACAGGGCTCCGTTAATTCACCCCTCCACTTT	CASSLQGSVNSPLHF
.	TRBV28	TRBD1	TRBJ1-2	TGTGCCAGCAGCAGGGACAGGGCGGTTGGCTACACCTTC	CASSRDRAVGYTF
.	TRBV2	.	TRBJ1-5	TGTGCCAGCCGGAGGGTGGGCGCGGGCAATCAGCCCCAGCATTTT	CASRRVGAGNQPQHF
.	TRBV7-2	TRBD1	TRBJ1-2	TGTGCCAGCAGCTTAGGGACAGGGGGTGGCTACACCTTC	CASSLGTGGGYTF
.	TRBV10-2	TRBD1	TRBJ1-1	TGCGCCAGCAGTGCCGGGACAGGGGGTGATGCTTTCTTT	CASSAGTGGDAFF
.	TRBV12-5	.	TRBJ1-3	TGTGCTAGTGGTTTGTTCTCTACGTATCAGGGTGGCTCTGGAAACACCATATATTTT	CASGLFSTYQGGSGNTIYF
few	TRBV9	.	TRBJ2-1	TGTGCCAGCAGCGTCGGCCTTTGGACATTATACAATGAGCAGTTCTTC	CASSVGLWTLYNEQFF
.	TRBV5-1	.	TRBJ1-1	TGCGCCAGCAGCTTGGCCATGCGTAGCGCTGAAGCTTTCTTT	CASSLAMRSAEAFF
once	TRBV7-2	.	TRBJ1-1	TGTGCCAGCAGCTTGCGGGGGGGATCGGGTAGAGCTTTCTTT	CASSLRGGSGRAFF
.	TRBV14	TRBD1	TRBJ2-5	TGTGCCAGCAGCCAAATCACGGACAGGGCGTCCCAAGAGACCCAGTACTTC	CASSQITDRASQETQYF
.	TRBV5-1	.	TRBJ1-5	TGCGCCAGAGTGGAGGTGGATCAGCCCCAGCATTTT	CARVEVDQPQHF